This TCR beta chain is from a study of shared clonotypes between healthy human individuals. The germline gives CDR1 GTSNPN, CDR2 SVGIG (reference sequence). The V and J ends lost 7 bases and 0 bases, in that order; junction bases with no gene match: 25. This CDR3 has 21 residues. The table came from immunoSEQ multiplex PCR; TCRdb's copy has only in-frame clones and leaves some out. The sample consists of some 500,000 clones, 90% to 96% of them appearing once. Memory CD4+ cells were the fraction left after CD45RA+ naive selection. The specimen was naive CD4+ T cells sorted from blood. Subset of the sample: CD45RA+ positively selected. The chain carries TRBV30 and TRBJ2-1; TRBD2 matches at 9 bases. This receptor was taken from a young woman in good health. CDR3 in amino acids: CASRTFRGRALTISSYNEQFF. The CDR3 nucleotides read TGTGCCTCCCGGACCTTTCGCGGGAGGGCCCTAACCATAAGCTCCTACAATGAGCAGTTCTTC. The full variable domain, completed using reference TRBV30 and TRBJ2-1, is SQTIHQWPATLVQPVGSPLSLECTVEGTSNPNLYWYRQAAGRGLQLLFYSVGIGQISSEVPQNLSASRPQDRQFILSSKKLLLSDSGFYLCASRTFRGRALTISSYNEQFFGPGTRLTVL.